The 32 T cell receptor beta chains below come from one sample, sequenced in a study of shared clonotypes between healthy human individuals. TCRdb's table, derived via immunoSEQ multiplex PCR, lists solely in-frame clones and lacks some. The sample lists about 600,000 clones, around 76% occurring once. The specimen was PBMCs. The receptors derive from a middle-aged woman in good health. Some clones in this sample may be carry-over from other donors' samples.

V is TRBV6-4 and J is TRBJ1-4; D is uncertain. Germline V lookup: CDR1 MRHNA, CDR2 SNTAGT. This CDR3 is 14 amino acids long. V was shortened by 8 bases and J by 6 bases, with 16 bases between the two germline ends. The CDR3 loop is CASSLDWLDEKLFF. The DNA of the CDR3 is TGTGCCAGCTCCCTCGACTGGCTAGATGAAAAACTGTTTTTT.

Remarks on this clone: A read error is the likely source, as a far larger clone sits one nucleotide away. This sample includes further DNA sequences coding for the same CDR3. The rearrangement links TRBV28 to TRBJ1-1, with D perhaps TRBD1 (6 bases). The CDR3 spans 15 residues. Trimming took 2 bases from V and 6 from J, leaving 16 bases between them. The germline CDR1 and CDR2 sequences are MDHEN and SYDVKM. CDR3 loop: CASSLQDRGFPEAFF. CDR3 nucleotide sequence: TGTGCCAGCAGTTTACAGGACAGAGGGTTTCCTGAAGCTTTCTTT.

The rearrangement links TRBV18 to TRBJ1-2; 7 nucleotides align to TRBD1. With V trimmed by 4 bases and J by 4 bases, 12 bases remained unmatched. The CDR3 sequence is 16 residues long. Germline CDR1 is KGHSH and CDR2 is LQKENI. CDR3: CASSHERRGIFYGYTF. The CDR3 DNA follows: TGTGCCAGCTCACACGAGCGCAGGGGGATTTTCTATGGCTACACCTTC.

CDR3 nucleotide sequence: TGTGCCAGCAGTTGGCCTAAGCGGCCCCAGCATTTT. Its protein product is CASSWPKRPQHF. The chain joins TRBV28 to TRBJ1-5; no reliable D call. The length of the CDR3 is 12 residues. Looked up from germline, CDR1 is MDHEN and CDR2 is SYDVKM. Trimming took 4 bases from V and 9 from J, leaving 10 bases between them.

The rearrangement uses TRBV5-4 and TRBJ2-1; D is perhaps TRBD2 (5 bases). This CDR3 spans 12 amino acids. Germline V gene sequence: CDR1 SGHNT, CDR2 YYREEE (reference sequence). The V end was cut by 2 bases, the J end by 8 bases, with 8 bases between. The CDR3 sequence: CASSFGVYEQFF. The CDR3 nucleotides are TGTGCCAGCAGCTTCGGGGTCTATGAGCAGTTCTTC.

The chain joins TRBV7-2 to TRBJ2-2, with D perhaps matching TRBD2 (5 bases). CDR3 length: 15 residues. The germline CDR1 and CDR2 sequences are SGHTA and FQGNSA. Trimming left V 8 bases short and J 2 bases short, with 15 bases between. In DNA, the CDR3 is TGTGCCAGCGGAAGGAACCGGGAAAACACCGGGGAGCTGTTTTTT. Amino acids: CASGRNRENTGELFF.

V gene TRBV11-2 combines with J gene TRBJ1-2, with D unclear. Trimming removed 2 bases at V and 0 bases at J, with 7 bases between. The CDR3 sequence is 14 residues long. Germline V gives CDR1 SGHAT, CDR2 FQNNGV. The CDR3 loop reads CASSLIRTNYGYTF. As DNA, the CDR3 is TGTGCCAGCAGCTTAATCAGGACTAACTATGGCTACACCTTC.

CDR3 nucleotide sequence: TGTGCCAGTAGTATAGACGGACAGGGGTTTAACACCGGGGAGCTGTTTTTT. Its translation is CASSIDGQGFNTGELFF. The V call is TRBV19, the J call TRBJ2-2; TRBD1 matches at 9 bases. The junction had 4 bases not matched to a gene; V was cut back by 0 bases and J by 2 bases. The germline CDR1 and CDR2 sequences are LNHDA and SQIVND (reference sequence). The CDR3 extends over 17 amino acids.

Turning to this clone: Other DNA sequences from this sample encode an identical CDR3 as well. The chain links TRBV30 to TRBJ2-6; D gene uncertain. Trimming took 4 bases from V and 2 from J, leaving 3 bases between them. The CDR3 contains 12 residues. CDR1 GTSNPN and CDR2 SVGIG come from the germline V gene (reference sequence). The CDR3 DNA is TGTGCCTGGAATCCTGGGGCCAACGTCCTGACTTTC. It specifies CAWNPGANVLTF.

The chain uses TRBV6-5 and TRBJ2-7; maybe TRBD2 (6 bases). The CDR3 spans 14 residues. V was trimmed by 2 bases and J by 6 bases, leaving 14 bases between them. Germline V gene data show CDR1 as MNHEY and CDR2 as SVGAGI. CDR3 coding DNA: TGTGCCAGCAGTTACGGAGGGCTAGTGGGCGAGCAGTACTTC. Protein product: CASSYGGLVGEQYF.

About this clone: With only one base between it and a far larger clone, this is likely a read error. Other DNA sequences from this sample encode an identical CDR3 as well. The rearrangement joins TRBV5-6 to TRBJ1-2, with D uncertain. Looked up from germline, CDR1 is SGHDT and CDR2 is YYEEEE. Trimming removed 4 bases from V and 0 bases from J, with 13 bases in between. CDR3 length: 15 amino acids. The DNA of the CDR3 is TGTGCCAGCAGCCTGGTCGTGGGAGCTAACTATGGCTACACCTTC. Its translation is CASSLVVGANYGYTF.

V usage is TRBV7-2 and J usage is TRBJ2-5; the D gene could be TRBD1 or TRBD2 (5 bases each). This CDR3 has 14 residues. The V gene lost 5 bases and the J gene lost 5 bases, with 15 bases spanning the gap. CDR1 and CDR2 from the germline V gene are SGHTA and FQGNSA. The CDR3 DNA reads as TGTGCCAGCAGCGTCCTCCGGGACGTTGAGACCCAGTACTTC. Translating gives CASSVLRDVETQYF.

The chain carries TRBV28 and TRBJ2-5; D is uncertain. The J call may be incorrect, as the DNA end agrees better with TRBJ2-7. This CDR3 region has 13 residues. Germline CDR1 MDHEN, CDR2 SYDVKM. The CDR3, as DNA: TGTGCCAGCAGTTTAGAGGAGCCCGGCGAGCAGTACTTC. Its translation: CASSLEEPGEQYF.

The chain links TRBV7-9 to TRBJ2-3, with D hard to call. Germline V CDR1 and CDR2: SEHNR, FQNEAQ (reference sequence). V lost 5 bases and J lost 0, with 9 bases in between. The CDR3 has 14 residues. The CDR3 region has the DNA TGTGCCAGCAGCCAGCTTTCTAGCACAGATACGCAGTATTTT. This gives the protein CASSQLSSTDTQYF.

V gene TRBV5-1 combines with J gene TRBJ2-2, with no clear D. The CDR3 is 16 amino acids. Germline assignment: CDR1 SGHRS and CDR2 YFSETQ. V shed 6 bases and J shed 0 bases, with 15 bases lying between them. CDR3 amino acids: CASTERPTANTGELFF. The CDR3, as DNA: TGCGCCAGCACCGAGAGACCTACCGCGAACACCGGGGAGCTGTTTTTT.

CDR3 protein: CASSQGGQETQYF. CDR3 nucleotide sequence: TGTGCCAGCAGCCAAGGGGGCCAAGAGACCCAGTACTTC. The V gene is TRBV7-7, the J gene TRBJ2-5; a weak D match, TRBD1 (6 bases). V gave up 5 bases and J gave up 1 base, with 8 bases separating them. The CDR3 is 13 residues long. Germline CDR1 reads SSHAT; CDR2 reads FNYEAQ (reference sequence).

The chain combines TRBV25-1 with TRBJ2-5; no clear D gene. V was shortened by 6 bases and J by 7 bases, with 30 bases between the two germline ends. CDR3 length: 18 amino acids. Germline CDR1 reads MGHDK; CDR2 reads SYGVNS. The CDR3 bases are TGTGCCAGCAGCCAGTCCCCCACAAGAGTGGCCGTAAGAGGGACCCAGTACTTC. This codes for CASSQSPTRVAVRGTQYF.

The CDR3 DNA is TGTGCCAGCAGCTTAGCGGGACAGTACTATGGCTACACCTTC. It codes for CASSLAGQYYGYTF. This sequence joins TRBV11-2 and TRBJ1-2; 7 positions agree with TRBD1. Germline loops: CDR1 SGHAT, CDR2 FQNNGV. After removal of 1 base from V and 3 bases from J, the junction contained 2 bases not matched to a gene. This CDR3 is 14 amino acids long. The full variable domain, rest sourced from reference TRBV11-2 and TRBJ1-2, is EAGVAQSPRYKIIEKRQSVAFWCNPISGHATLYWYQQILGQGPKLLIQFQNNGVVDDSQLPKDRFSAERLKGVDSTLKIQPAKLEDSAVYLCASSLAGQYYGYTFGSGTRLTVV.

J is TRBJ1-5 and V is TRBV19; a possible D gene is TRBD1 (6 bases). CDR3 length: 15 residues. Looked up from germline, CDR1 is LNHDA and CDR2 is SQIVND (reference sequence). V lost 1 base and J 7 bases, leaving 14 bases between the germline ends. The CDR3 DNA reads TGTGCCAGTAGTATAGTTGGGGAGGGGGAGCAGCCCCAGCATTTT. This encodes CASSIVGEGEQPQHF.

The chain combines TRBV18 with TRBJ2-7; D remains ambiguous. There are 14 residues in the CDR3. Per germline, CDR1 KGHSH and CDR2 LQKENI. Trimming removed 6 bases at V and 6 bases at J, with 18 bases between. This CDR3 reads CASSTAGRAAEQYF. CDR3 nucleotides: TGTGCCAGCTCTACTGCCGGTCGGGCAGCCGAGCAGTACTTC.

The J gene is TRBJ2-5, the V gene TRBV15, with 9 bases that match TRBD2. Unmatched junction bases numbered 5, after V lost 3 bases and J lost 3 bases. Germline values: CDR1 LNHNV, CDR2 YYDKDF (reference sequence). The CDR3 runs to 15 residues. The CDR3 region is CATSRDRTSEETQYF. DNA of the CDR3: TGTGCCACCAGCAGGGACCGGACTAGCGAAGAGACCCAGTACTTC.

The V gene is TRBV9, the J gene TRBJ2-3, with 13 bases lining up with TRBD2. The V segment lost 6 bases and the J segment 6 bases; nucleotides outside the gene matches: 7. This CDR3 spans 15 amino acids. Germline CDR1 SGDLS, CDR2 YYNGEE. For the CDR3, the DNA is TGTGCCAGCAACTTAGGACTAGCGGGAGAGGATACGCAGTATTTT. It codes for CASNLGLAGEDTQYF.

This chain uses TRBV28 with TRBJ1-5; perhaps TRBD1 as D (5 bases). Looked up from germline, CDR1 is MDHEN and CDR2 is SYDVKM. The V and J ends lost 2 bases and 8 bases respectively, with 13 bases between them. The CDR3 has 14 residues. The CDR3: CASSLTGGGEPQHF. DNA for the CDR3: TGTGCCAGCAGTTTAACAGGTGGAGGGGAGCCCCAGCATTTT.

In this sample, this clone turned up a few times. This rearrangement joins TRBV15 to TRBJ1-1; no clear D gene. The V gene's germline CDR1 is LNHNV and CDR2 YYDKDF (reference sequence). V dropped 1 base and J dropped 4 bases, with 4 bases sitting between them. The CDR3 sequence is 12 residues long. The CDR3 here is CATSRVITEAFF. Written as DNA, the CDR3 is TGTGCCACCAGCAGAGTCATCACTGAAGCTTTCTTT.

This clone showed up many times. Other DNA sequences in the same sample also yield this CDR3. This rearrangement joins TRBV18 to TRBJ1-1; D is possibly TRBD1 (5 bases). This CDR3 has 15 residues. Looked up from germline, CDR1 is KGHSH and CDR2 is LQKENI. The V end lost 1 base, the J end lost 3 bases, and 12 bases lay between the germline ends. The CDR3 DNA follows: TGTGCCAGCTCACCACGCGGGGACGGCTACACTGAAGCTTTCTTT. It codes for CASSPRGDGYTEAFF.

The rearrangement joins TRBV5-1 to TRBJ2-1; 7 bases are shared with TRBD1. Unmatched junction bases numbered 4, after V lost 0 bases and J lost 7 bases. Germline-derived CDR1 and CDR2 are SGHRS and YFSETQ. CDR3 length: 14 amino acids. CDR3 nucleotides: TGCGCCAGCAGCTTGGGGGACAGCAGGAATGAGCAGTTCTTC. This sequence encodes CASSLGDSRNEQFF. Drawing the rest from reference TRBV5-1 and TRBJ2-1, the complete variable domain is KAGVTQTPRYLIKTRGQQVTLSCSPISGHRSVSWYQQTPGQGLQFLFEYFSETQRNKGNFPGRFSGRQFSNSRSEMNVSTLELGDSALYLCASSLGDSRNEQFFGPGTRLTVL.

Note on this clone: This sequence is one base from a far larger clone and is likely a read error. The V gene is TRBV28, the J gene TRBJ2-7; no definite D call. Germline lookup yields CDR1 MDHEN and CDR2 SYDVKM. The CDR3 spans 12 residues. CDR3 nucleotide sequence: TGTGCCAGCAGTTTATGGGGATACGAGGAGTACTTC. Translating gives CASSLWGYEEYF.

This rearrangement joins TRBV6-6 to TRBJ2-3; no clear D. Germline V CDR1 and CDR2: MNHNY, SVGAGI (reference sequence). This CDR3 has 14 residues. V was shortened by 0 bases and J by 2 bases, with 6 bases between the two germline ends. The CDR3 reads CASSYSDFTDTQYF. Written as DNA, the CDR3 is TGTGCCAGCAGTTACTCCGACTTCACAGATACGCAGTATTTT.

This clone was counted once. This chain uses TRBV29-1 with TRBJ2-1; TRBD2 agrees at 16 bases. Trimming took 4 bases from V and 0 from J; bases not matched to a gene: 6. Germline V gives CDR1 SQVTM, CDR2 ANQGSEA. This CDR3 has 18 residues. The CDR3 here is CSVGGLAGGPNSYNEQFF. For the CDR3, the DNA is TGCAGCGTTGGGGGACTAGCGGGAGGGCCGAACTCCTACAATGAGCAGTTCTTC.

For this clone: Just one base apart from a much larger clone, this may be a read error. Other DNA sequences in the same sample also yield this CDR3. The V call is TRBV30, the J call TRBJ1-1; possible D gene TRBD1, 5 bases. Germline CDR1 is GTSNPN and CDR2 is SVGIG (reference sequence). There are 16 residues in the CDR3. The CDR3: CAAEAGMISWSTEAFF. Written as DNA, the CDR3 is TGTGCCGCGGAGGCAGGGATGATTTCTTGGAGCACTGAAGCTTTCTTC.

Remarks on this clone: With a much larger clone just one base away, this may be a read error. The chain carries TRBV29-1 and TRBJ2-7; the D gene could be TRBD1 or TRBD2 (7 bases each). CDR1 and CDR2 from the germline V gene are SQVTM and ANQGSEA. The CDR3 is 16 amino acids. The V gene lost 3 bases and the J gene lost 5 bases, with 23 bases spanning the gap. The CDR3 loop is CSVDKGRGGGPHEQYF. CDR3 sequence (DNA): TGCAGCGTTGATAAGGGCAGGGGGGGCGGTCCCCACGAGCAGTACTTC.

V usage is TRBV11-2 and J usage is TRBJ2-3, with D perhaps matching TRBD1 (5 bases). Germline CDR1 is SGHAT and CDR2 is FQNNGV. This CDR3 comprises 14 residues. The V gene lost 1 base and the J gene lost 0 bases, with 5 bases spanning the gap. The DNA of the CDR3 is TGTGCCAGCAGCTTAGGACAGAGCACAGATACGCAGTATTTT. Translating it yields CASSLGQSTDTQYF.